The 8 T cell receptor beta chains below all came from one sample that was sequenced in a study of blood T cells in healthy people across ages. Then a second PCR, running about 6 to 11 cycles, was carried out with a sample-barcoded 5' primer and a J-beta primer mix. MiXCR, run by TCRdb on the 5' RACE reads, gives a single entry per CDR3 protein. This sample has 850,000 to 1,100,000 distinct CDR3 sequences; about two fifths occur once, and the top ten carry around 13%. Sequenced material: blood. The receptors derive from a man aged 18 to 35 in good health.

The V and J genes are TRBV12-3 or TRBV12-4 and TRBJ2-5, with D possibly matching TRBD2 (5 bases). This CDR3 contains 13 residues. V was cut by 3 bases and J by 3 bases, with 8 bases left in between. CDR3 amino acids: CASSFAGEETQYF. The DNA for the CDR3 is TGTGCCAGCAGTTTTGCCGGGGAAGAGACCCAGTACTTC.

V usage is TRBV9 and J usage is TRBJ2-3; D unresolved. The V and J ends lost 3 bases and 2 bases respectively, with 4 bases between them. The CDR3 contains 12 residues. Germline V gives CDR1 SGDLS, CDR2 YYNGEE. The CDR3 spells CASSGNTDTQYF. CDR3 coding DNA: TGTGCCAGCAGCGGGAACACAGATACGCAGTATTTT. Using reference TRBV9 and TRBJ2-3 for the parts outside the CDR3, the full variable domain is DSGVTQTPKHLITATGQRVTLRCSPRSGDLSVYWYQQSLDQGLQFLIQYYNGEERAKGNILERFSAQQFPDLHSELNLSSLELGDSALYFCASSGNTDTQYFGPGTRLTVL.

The chain is built from TRBV6-1 and TRBJ2-1; TRBD1 or TRBD2 may be the D gene (6 bases each). The DNA matches TRBJ2-7 better at its end, which makes the J call doubtful. This CDR3 has 17 amino acids. The germline gives CDR1 MNHNS, CDR2 SASEGT. The CDR3 nucleotides read TGTGCCAGCACTATCCGCCCGAGGGGGGCCCCCTACAATGAGCAGTACTTC. Translation gives CASTIRPRGAPYNEQYF.

This rearrangement joins TRBV4-1 to TRBJ2-2, with D perhaps matching TRBD1 (6 bases). V shed 8 bases and J shed 1 base, with 14 bases lying between them. This CDR3 is 15 amino acids long. Germline values: CDR1 MGHRA, CDR2 YSYEKL. The CDR3 is CASQRGGQNTGELFF. DNA of the CDR3: TGCGCCAGCCAGAGAGGGGGACAGAACACCGGGGAGCTGTTTTTT.

The rearrangement uses TRBV2 and TRBJ2-4, with D tentatively TRBD1 (5 bases). Trimming took off 3 bases at V and 13 bases at J, with 16 bases between the two ends. Germline V CDR1 and CDR2: SNHLY, FYNNEI. The CDR3 covers 13 residues. CDR3: CASSDGRGHEQYF. CDR3 nucleotides: TGTGCCAGCAGTGACGGTAGGGGTCATGAGCAGTACTTC. Full variable domain (rest looked up from reference TRBV2 and TRBJ2-4): EPEVTQTPSHQVTQMGQEVILRCVPISNHLYFYWYRQILGQKVEFLVSFYNNEISEKSEIFDDQFSVERPDGSNFTLKIRSTKLEDSAMYFCASSDGRGHEQYFGAGTRLSVL.

This clonotype has just a few counts. The chain recombines TRBV6-4 with TRBJ2-1, with unresolved D. Per germline, CDR1 MRHNA and CDR2 SNTAGT. The CDR3 is 17 amino acids. V was cut by 5 bases and J by 4 bases, with 21 bases left in between. CDR3 sequence: CASSRVPRKTEYNEQFF. DNA for the CDR3: TGTGCCAGCAGTCGGGTCCCACGGAAGACTGAATACAATGAGCAGTTCTTC.

The V and J genes are TRBV27 and TRBJ1-2; D gene ambiguous. The germline gives CDR1 MNHEY, CDR2 SMNVEV (reference sequence). Trimming took off 0 bases at V and 1 base at J, with 6 bases between the two ends. CDR3 length: 14 amino acids. For the CDR3, the DNA is TGTGCCAGCAGTTTATCCGGGGTTAACTATGGCTACACCTTC. It encodes CASSLSGVNYGYTF.

In the case of this clonotype: The junction does not match germline at one end; this may be a read error. The chain couples TRBV6-2 or TRBV6-3 to TRBJ2-7; D is possibly TRBD1 (6 bases). Germline V gene data show CDR1 as MNHEY and CDR2 as SVGEGT. This CDR3 comprises 15 residues. The CDR3 reads CASSYSTDSSDEQYF. DNA of the CDR3: TGTGCCAGCAGTTACTCGACGGACAGCTCCGACGAGCAGTACTTC.